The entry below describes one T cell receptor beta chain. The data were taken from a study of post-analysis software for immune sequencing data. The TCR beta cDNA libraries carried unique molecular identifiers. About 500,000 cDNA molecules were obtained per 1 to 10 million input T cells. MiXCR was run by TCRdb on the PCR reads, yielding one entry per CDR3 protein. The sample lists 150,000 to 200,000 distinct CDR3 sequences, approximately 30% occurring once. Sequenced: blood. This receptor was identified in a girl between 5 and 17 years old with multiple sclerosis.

The CDR3 protein is CASSWTGDEQFF. The CDR3 DNA reads as TGCGCCAGCAGCTGGACAGGGGATGAGCAGTTCTTC. This chain joins TRBV5-1 and TRBJ2-1, with 9 bases aligning to TRBD1. Per germline, CDR1 SGHRS and CDR2 YFSETQ. Unmatched junction bases numbered 0, after V lost 3 bases and J lost 8 bases. The CDR3 is 12 amino acids.